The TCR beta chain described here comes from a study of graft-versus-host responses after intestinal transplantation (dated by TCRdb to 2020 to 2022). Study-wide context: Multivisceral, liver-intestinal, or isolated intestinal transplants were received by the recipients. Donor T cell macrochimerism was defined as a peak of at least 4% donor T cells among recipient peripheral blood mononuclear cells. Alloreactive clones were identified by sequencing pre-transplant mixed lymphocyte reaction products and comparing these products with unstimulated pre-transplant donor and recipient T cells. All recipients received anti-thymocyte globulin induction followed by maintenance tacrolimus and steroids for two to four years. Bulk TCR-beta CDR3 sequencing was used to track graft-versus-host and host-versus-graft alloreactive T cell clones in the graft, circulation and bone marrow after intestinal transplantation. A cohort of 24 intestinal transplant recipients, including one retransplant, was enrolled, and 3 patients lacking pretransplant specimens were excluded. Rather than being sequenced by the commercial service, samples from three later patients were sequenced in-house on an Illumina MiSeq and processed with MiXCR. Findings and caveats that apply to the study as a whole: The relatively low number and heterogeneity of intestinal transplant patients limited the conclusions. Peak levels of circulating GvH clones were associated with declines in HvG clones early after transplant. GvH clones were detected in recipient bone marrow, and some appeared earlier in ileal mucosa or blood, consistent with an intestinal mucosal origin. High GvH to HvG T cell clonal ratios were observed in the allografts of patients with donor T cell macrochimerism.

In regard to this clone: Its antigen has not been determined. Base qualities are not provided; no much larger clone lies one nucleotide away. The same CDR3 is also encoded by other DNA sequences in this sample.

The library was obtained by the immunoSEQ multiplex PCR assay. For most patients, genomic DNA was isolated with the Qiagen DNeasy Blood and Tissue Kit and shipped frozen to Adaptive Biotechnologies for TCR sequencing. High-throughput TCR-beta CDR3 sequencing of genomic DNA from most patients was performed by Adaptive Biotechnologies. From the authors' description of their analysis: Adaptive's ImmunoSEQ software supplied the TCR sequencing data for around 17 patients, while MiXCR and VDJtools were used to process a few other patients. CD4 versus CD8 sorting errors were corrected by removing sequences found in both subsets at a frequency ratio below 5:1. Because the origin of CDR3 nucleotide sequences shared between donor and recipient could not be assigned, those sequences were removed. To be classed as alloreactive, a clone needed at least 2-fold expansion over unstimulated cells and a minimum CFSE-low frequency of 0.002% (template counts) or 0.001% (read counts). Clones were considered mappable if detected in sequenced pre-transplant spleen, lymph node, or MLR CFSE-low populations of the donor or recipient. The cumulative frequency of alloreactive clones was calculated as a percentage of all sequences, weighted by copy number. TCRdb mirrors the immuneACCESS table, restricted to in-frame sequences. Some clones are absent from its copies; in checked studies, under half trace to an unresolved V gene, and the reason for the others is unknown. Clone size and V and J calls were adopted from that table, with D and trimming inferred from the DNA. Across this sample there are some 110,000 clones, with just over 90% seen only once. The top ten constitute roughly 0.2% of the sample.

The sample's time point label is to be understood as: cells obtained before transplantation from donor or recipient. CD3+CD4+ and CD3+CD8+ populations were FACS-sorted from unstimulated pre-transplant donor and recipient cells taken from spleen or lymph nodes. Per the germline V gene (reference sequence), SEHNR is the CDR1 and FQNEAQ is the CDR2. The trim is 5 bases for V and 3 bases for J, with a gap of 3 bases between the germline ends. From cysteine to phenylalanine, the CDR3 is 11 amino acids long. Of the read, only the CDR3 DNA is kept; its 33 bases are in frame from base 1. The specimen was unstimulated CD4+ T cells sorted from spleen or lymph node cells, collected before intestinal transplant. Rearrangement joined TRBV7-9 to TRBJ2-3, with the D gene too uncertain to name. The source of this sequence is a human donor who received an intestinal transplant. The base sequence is TGTGCCAGCAGCCCTACAGATACGCAGTATTTT. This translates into CASSPTDTQYF.